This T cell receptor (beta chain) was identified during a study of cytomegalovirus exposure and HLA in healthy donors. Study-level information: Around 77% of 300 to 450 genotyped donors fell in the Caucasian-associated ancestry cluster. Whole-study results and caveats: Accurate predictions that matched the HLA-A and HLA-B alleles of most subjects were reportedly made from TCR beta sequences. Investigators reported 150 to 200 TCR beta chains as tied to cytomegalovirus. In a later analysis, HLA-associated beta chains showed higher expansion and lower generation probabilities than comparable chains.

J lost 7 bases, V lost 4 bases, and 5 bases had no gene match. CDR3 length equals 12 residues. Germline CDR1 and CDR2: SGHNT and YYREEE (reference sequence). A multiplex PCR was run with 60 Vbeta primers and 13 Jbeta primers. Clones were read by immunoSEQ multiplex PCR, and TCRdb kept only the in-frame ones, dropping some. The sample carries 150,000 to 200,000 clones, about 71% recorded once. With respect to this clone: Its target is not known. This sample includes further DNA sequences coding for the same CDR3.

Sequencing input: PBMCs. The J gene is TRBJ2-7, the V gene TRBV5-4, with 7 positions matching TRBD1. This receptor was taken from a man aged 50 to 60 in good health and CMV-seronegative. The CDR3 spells CASSPDRVEQYF. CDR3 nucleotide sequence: TGTGCCAGCAGCCCTGACAGGGTGGAGCAGTACTTC. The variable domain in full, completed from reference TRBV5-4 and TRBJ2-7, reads ETGVTQSPTHLIKTRGQQVTLRCSSQSGHNTVSWYQQALGQGPQFIFQYYREEENGRGNFPPRFSGLQFPNYSSELNVNALELDDSALYLCASSPDRVEQYFGPGTRLTVT.